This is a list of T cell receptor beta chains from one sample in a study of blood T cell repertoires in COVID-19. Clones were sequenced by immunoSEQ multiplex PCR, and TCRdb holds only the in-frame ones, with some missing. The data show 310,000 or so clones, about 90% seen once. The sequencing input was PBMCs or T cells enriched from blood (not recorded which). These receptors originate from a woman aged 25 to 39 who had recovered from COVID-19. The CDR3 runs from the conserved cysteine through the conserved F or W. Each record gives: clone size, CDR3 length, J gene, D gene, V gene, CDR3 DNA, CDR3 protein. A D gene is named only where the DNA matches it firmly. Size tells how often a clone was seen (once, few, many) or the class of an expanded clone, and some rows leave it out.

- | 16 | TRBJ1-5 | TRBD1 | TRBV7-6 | TGTGCCAGCAGCTTAGGGGCAGGGGGAAGCAATCAGCCCCAGCATTTT | CASSLGAGGSNQPQHF
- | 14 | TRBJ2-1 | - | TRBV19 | TGTGCCAGTAGTTCCCCCGGGACTTTCAATGAGCAGTTCTTC | CASSSPGTFNEQFF
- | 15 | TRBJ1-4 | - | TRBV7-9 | TGTGCCAGCAGCGAACCGGGGGATCCTAATGAAAAACTGTTTTTT | CASSEPGDPNEKLFF
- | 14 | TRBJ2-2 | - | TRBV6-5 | TGTGCCAGCATCCTTGCGCTTGGGCCCGGGGAGCTGTTTTTT | CASILALGPGELFF
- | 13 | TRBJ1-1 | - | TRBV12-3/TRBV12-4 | TGTGCCAGCAGTTTAGGTCTCCACACTGAAGCTTTCTTT | CASSLGLHTEAFF
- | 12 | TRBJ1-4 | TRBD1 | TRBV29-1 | TGCAGCGCTGGACAGGGGAATGAAAAACTGTTTTTT | CSAGQGNEKLFF
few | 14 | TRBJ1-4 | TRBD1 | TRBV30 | TGTGCCGGGGGACAGGGCGCAACTAATGAAAAACTGTTTTTT | CAGGQGATNEKLFF
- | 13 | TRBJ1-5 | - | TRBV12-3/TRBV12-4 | TGTGCCAGCAGTTGGGGGGAGGCTCAGCCCCAGCATTTT | CASSWGEAQPQHF
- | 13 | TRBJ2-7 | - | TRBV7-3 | TGTGCCAGCAGCTCTGCAGGCCCCTACGAGCAGTACTTC | CASSSAGPYEQYF
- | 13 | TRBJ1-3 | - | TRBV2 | TGTGCCAGCAGGTATCGCGGGGGAAACACCATATATTTT | CASRYRGGNTIYF
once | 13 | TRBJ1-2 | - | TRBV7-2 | TGTGCCAGCAGCCCATCGCGAAACTATGGCTACACCTTC | CASSPSRNYGYTF
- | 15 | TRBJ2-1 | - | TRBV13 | TGTGCCAGCAGGCCCGCTCAGGGAGGCTACAATGAGCAGTTCTTC | CASRPAQGGYNEQFF
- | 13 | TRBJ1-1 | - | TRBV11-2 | TGTGCCAGCAGCCCCACCCGGGACACTGAAGCTTTCTTT | CASSPTRDTEAFF
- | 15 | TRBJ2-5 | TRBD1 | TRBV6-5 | TGTGCCAGCAGTAAGAGTCGGACAGGGCAAGAGACCCAGTACTTC | CASSKSRTGQETQYF
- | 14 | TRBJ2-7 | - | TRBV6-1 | TGTGCCAGCAGTGAAGACGGGGGTCCCTACGAGCAGTACTTC | CASSEDGGPYEQYF
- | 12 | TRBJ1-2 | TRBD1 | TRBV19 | TGTGCCAGTTCGGGACAGGTCGATGGCTACACCTTC | CASSGQVDGYTF
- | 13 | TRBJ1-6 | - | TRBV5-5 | TGTGCCAGCAGCTTGCTAGCCCCCTCACCCCTCCACTTT | CASSLLAPSPLHF
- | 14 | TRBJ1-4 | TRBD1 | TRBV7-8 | TGTGCCAGCAGCCAGGACAGGGTTAATGAAAAACTGTTTTTT | CASSQDRVNEKLFF
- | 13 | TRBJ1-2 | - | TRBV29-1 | TGCAGCGTTGAGGGAGGGAAGAACTATGGCTACACCTTC | CSVEGGKNYGYTF
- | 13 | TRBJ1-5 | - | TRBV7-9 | TGTGCCAGCATGGAGGGTAGGGGTCAGCCCCAGCATTTT | CASMEGRGQPQHF
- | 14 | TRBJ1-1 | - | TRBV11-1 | TGTGCCAGCAGCTTTCGACAGGATGGCACTGAAGCTTTCTTT | CASSFRQDGTEAFF
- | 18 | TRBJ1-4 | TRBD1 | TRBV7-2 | TGTGCCAGCAGCTTAGTTCCGGGACAGGGGCAAGGTGGGGAAAAACTGTTTTTT | CASSLVPGQGQGGEKLFF
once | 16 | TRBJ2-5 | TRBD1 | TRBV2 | TGTGCCAGCAGTGACCTCCCGCAGGGGGCAAAAGAGACCCAGTACTTC | CASSDLPQGAKETQYF
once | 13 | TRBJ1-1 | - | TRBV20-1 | TGCAGTGCTAGTCAGATTTGGGGCTTGGCGGCTTTCTTT | CSASQIWGLAAFF
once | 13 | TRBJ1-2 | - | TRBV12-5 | TGTGCTAGTGGTTGGGGCTCCGAGGAGGGCTACACCTTC | CASGWGSEEGYTF
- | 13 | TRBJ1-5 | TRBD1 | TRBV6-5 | TGTGCCAGCAGGTACAGGGGACACCAGCCCCAGCATTTT | CASRYRGHQPQHF
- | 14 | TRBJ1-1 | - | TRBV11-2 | TGTGCCAGCAGCCAGGGGTCCGGAAGCACTGAAGCTTTCTTT | CASSQGSGSTEAFF
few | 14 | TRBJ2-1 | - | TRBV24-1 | TGTGCCACCAGTGGGTCGGGGGGCCCCAGTGAGCAGTTCTTC | CATSGSGGPSEQFF
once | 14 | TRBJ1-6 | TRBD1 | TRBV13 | TGTGCCAGCAGCCCTATACAGGGGCTTCCACCCCTCCACTTT | CASSPIQGLPPLHF
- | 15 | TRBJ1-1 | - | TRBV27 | TGTGCCAGCAGCATTAATCGACAGGCACAAACTAAAGCTTTCTTT | CASSINRQAQTKAFF
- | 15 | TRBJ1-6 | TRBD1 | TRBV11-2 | TGTGCCAGCAGCCCGTGGACAGGGGCGAATTCACCCCTCCACTTT | CASSPWTGANSPLHF
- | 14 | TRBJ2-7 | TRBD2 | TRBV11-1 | TGTGCCAGCACCAGGACTAGCGAATTCTACGAGCAGTACTTC | CASTRTSEFYEQYF
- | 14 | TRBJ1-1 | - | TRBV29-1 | TGCAGCGCGGGTATAGGACAGCTGAACACTGAAGCTTTCTTT | CSAGIGQLNTEAFF
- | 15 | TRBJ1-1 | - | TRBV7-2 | TGTGCCAGCAGCTTAGAAGGCAGGATGGGCCTGGAAGCTTTCTTT | CASSLEGRMGLEAFF
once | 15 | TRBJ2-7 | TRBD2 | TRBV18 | TGTGCCAGCTCAGCCGGGACTAGCGGCTCCTACGAGCAGTACTTC | CASSAGTSGSYEQYF
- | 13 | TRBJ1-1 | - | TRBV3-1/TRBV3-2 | TGTGCCAGCAGCCAAACAGGAAGTACTGAAGCTTTCTTT | CASSQTGSTEAFF
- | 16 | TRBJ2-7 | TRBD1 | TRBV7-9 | TGTGCCAGCAGCCCGGGGACAGGGAAACCCCCCTACGAGCAGTACTTC | CASSPGTGKPPYEQYF
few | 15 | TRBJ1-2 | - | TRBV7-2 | TGTGCCAGCAGCCCCCCCGTTGGGAGCGGCTATGGCTACACCTTC | CASSPPVGSGYGYTF
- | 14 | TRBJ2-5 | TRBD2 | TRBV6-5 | TGTGCCAGCAGTCCACTAGCGGGGGGGGAGACCCAGTACTTC | CASSPLAGGETQYF
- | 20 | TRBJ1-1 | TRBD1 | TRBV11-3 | TGTGCCAGCAGCTTAGATCTTGTTGACAGGGTAGTGAATCGGGGCACTGAAGCTTTCTTT | CASSLDLVDRVVNRGTEAFF
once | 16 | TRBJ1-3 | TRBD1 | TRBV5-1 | TGCGCCAGCAGCTTGGTTGCGACAGGGTCAGGAAACACCATATATTTT | CASSLVATGSGNTIYF
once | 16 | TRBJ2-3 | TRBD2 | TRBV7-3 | TGTGCCAGCAGCCCAGTGCTCGGGGGGGCCACAGATACGCAGTATTTT | CASSPVLGGATDTQYF
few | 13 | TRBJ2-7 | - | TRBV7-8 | TGTGCCAGCAGCGCCGACAGCGCCTACGAGCAGTACTTC | CASSADSAYEQYF
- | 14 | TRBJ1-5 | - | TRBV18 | TGTGCCAGCTCACCAAGCACGGGGAATCAGCCCCAGCATTTT | CASSPSTGNQPQHF
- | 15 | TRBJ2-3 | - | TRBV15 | TGTGCCACCAGCAGAGATCTTGTTAGCACAGATACGCAGTATTTT | CATSRDLVSTDTQYF